The clone carrying this T cell receptor beta chain showed up just once. At one of its ends the junction is not consistent with the germline gene, which may arise from a read error. The PCR had 60 Vbeta and 13 Jbeta primers. Sequencing was performed with immunoSEQ multiplex PCR; in TCRdb, only in-frame clones are kept and a portion is missing. The table lists about 110,000 clones, around 80% of them singletons. The entry originates in a study of cytomegalovirus exposure and HLA in healthy donors. Germline CDR1 is SGHTS and CDR2 is YDEGEE. The CDR3 has 15 residues. Sample: PBMCs. V is TRBV5-8 and J is TRBJ1-1; TRBD1 agrees at 8 bases. This TCR was recovered from a man aged 30 to 39 in good health and CMV-seropositive. CDR3 sequence: CAISTPTGDTFEAFF. The CDR3 DNA sequence: TGTGCCATCAGCACTCCGACAGGGGATACTTTTGAAGCTTTCTTT.